This T cell receptor beta chain is drawn from a study of blood T cell repertoires in COVID-19. CDR1 is SGHKS and CDR2 is YYEKEE in the germline V gene (reference sequence). The V gene lost 1 base and the J gene lost 9 bases, with 11 bases spanning the gap. CDR3 length equals 14 residues. Assay: immunoSEQ multiplex PCR; the TCRdb copy retains only in-frame clones and omits some. The data show some 99,000 clones, with roughly 85% seen just once and approximately 4.5% held by the top ten. The sequence derives from a man aged 70 or older with acute or convalescent COVID-19. Sequencing was carried out using peripheral blood. The rearrangement uses TRBV5-5 and TRBJ1-6; no firm D call. In DNA form, the CDR3 reads TGTGCCAGCAGCTTGATGAAGGGAGGTTCACCCCTCCACTTT. Protein product: CASSLMKGGSPLHF.